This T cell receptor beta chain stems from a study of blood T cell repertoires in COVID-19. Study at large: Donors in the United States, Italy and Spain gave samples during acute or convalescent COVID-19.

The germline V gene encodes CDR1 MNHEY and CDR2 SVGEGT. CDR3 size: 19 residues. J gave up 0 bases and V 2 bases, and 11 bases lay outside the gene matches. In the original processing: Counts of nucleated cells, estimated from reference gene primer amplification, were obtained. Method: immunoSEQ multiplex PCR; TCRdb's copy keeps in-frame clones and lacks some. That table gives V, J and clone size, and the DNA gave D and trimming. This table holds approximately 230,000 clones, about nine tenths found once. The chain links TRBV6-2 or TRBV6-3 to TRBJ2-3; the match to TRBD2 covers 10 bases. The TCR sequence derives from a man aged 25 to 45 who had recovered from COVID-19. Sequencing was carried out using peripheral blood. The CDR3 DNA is TGTGCCAGCAGTTACGTGTCGGAGCGGGGGGGAAAAAGCACAGATACGCAGTATTTT. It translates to CASSYVSERGGKSTDTQYF.